Below are 20 T cell receptor beta chains sequenced from a single sample in a study of blood T cell repertoires in COVID-19. Here immunoSEQ multiplex PCR was the method, and the copy in TCRdb shows in-frame clones only, minus some. The sample contains some 340,000 clones, 87% of which appear only once. Sequenced input: PBMCs or T cells enriched from blood (not recorded which). The receptors were gathered from a woman in her thirties who had recovered from COVID-19.

The V and J genes are TRBV6-2 or TRBV6-3 and TRBJ1-2; D is unresolved. V lost 7 bases, J lost 8 bases, and 17 bases lay in between. This CDR3 has 13 residues. Germline V gene sequence: CDR1 MNHEY, CDR2 SVGEGT. The CDR3 loop reads CASTPTSLGGYTF. Here the CDR3 DNA reads TGTGCCAGCACCCCGACAAGTCTGGGCGGCTACACCTTC.

The chain has TRBV11-3 and TRBJ2-2; 16 bases are shared with TRBD2. The CDR3 runs 17 residues. Germline CDR1 SGHNT, CDR2 YENEEA. J gave up 4 bases and V 5 bases, and 4 bases lay outside the gene matches. CDR3 nucleotide sequence: TGTGCCAGCAGCGAAGGGACTAGCGGGGGGGCCACCGGGGAGCTGTTTTTT. This gives the protein CASSEGTSGGATGELFF. Variable domain in full (rest from reference TRBV11-3 and TRBJ2-2): EAGVVQSPRYKIIEKKQPVAFWCNPISGHNTLYWYLQNLGQGPELLIRYENEEAVDDSQLPKDRFSAERLKGVDSTLKIQPAELGDSAVYLCASSEGTSGGATGELFFGEGSRLTVL.

The chain joins TRBV6-5 to TRBJ2-1; TRBD1 agrees at 9 bases. Germline V gene data show CDR1 as MNHEY and CDR2 as SVGAGI. Trimming cost V 10 bases and J 6 bases; bases outside gene matches: 4. The CDR3 has 12 amino acids. The CDR3 loop is CAITTGGNEQFF. In nucleotides, the CDR3 is TGTGCCATCACGACAGGGGGCAATGAGCAGTTCTTC.

The V call is TRBV5-1, the J call TRBJ1-5; D unresolved. The germline V gene encodes CDR1 SGHRS and CDR2 YFSETQ. Deletions cut 0 bases from V and 2 bases from J, with 9 bases between. The CDR3 runs 15 residues. DNA of the CDR3: TGCGCCAGCAGCTTGGCGGCGGGAGGCAATCAGCCCCAGCATTTT. It translates to CASSLAAGGNQPQHF. The full variable domain, in which reference TRBV5-1 and TRBJ1-5 provide the parts outside the CDR3, is KAGVTQTPRYLIKTRGQQVTLSCSPISGHRSVSWYQQTPGQGLQFLFEYFSETQRNKGNFPGRFSGRQFSNSRSEMNVSTLELGDSALYLCASSLAAGGNQPQHFGDGTRLSIL.

This chain links TRBV28 with TRBJ1-2; tentatively, D is TRBD1 (5 bases). V was clipped by 0 bases and J by 0 bases, with 11 bases between them. The CDR3 has 16 residues. Looked up from germline, CDR1 is MDHEN and CDR2 is SYDVKM. CDR3 DNA sequence: TGTGCCAGCAGTTTATGGGCCCAGGGCTCTAACTATGGCTACACCTTC. It codes for CASSLWAQGSNYGYTF.

V gene TRBV28 combines with J gene TRBJ1-5; 7 nucleotides match TRBD1. The trim removed 3 bases at V and 5 bases at J, leaving 19 bases unmatched. The CDR3 runs to 19 residues. From germline, CDR1 is MDHEN and CDR2 SYDVKM. The CDR3 reads CASSLYGTVDPTSYQPQHF. The CDR3, as DNA: TGTGCCAGCAGTTTGTATGGGACAGTGGACCCCACATCCTATCAGCCCCAGCATTTT.

The chain employs TRBV28 and TRBJ1-2; 11 bases line up with TRBD1. Germline CDR1 reads MDHEN; CDR2 reads SYDVKM. The CDR3 is 15 amino acids. J lost 7 bases, V lost 7 bases, and 11 bases had no gene match. CDR3 region: CASKGTGTGGSGYTF. CDR3 bases: TGTGCCAGCAAGGGGACCGGGACAGGGGGTTCTGGCTACACCTTC.

The chain carries TRBV3-1 (or the pseudogene TRBV3-2) and TRBJ1-1; 7 bases match TRBD1. The CDR3 extends over 15 amino acids. Germline values: CDR1 LGHDT, CDR2 YNNKEL (reference sequence). The V gene end was trimmed by 1 base and the J gene end by 4 bases; junction bases not matched to a gene: 6. The CDR3 loop reads CASSQVHRGGTEAFF. In nucleotides, the CDR3 is TGTGCCAGCAGCCAAGTTCACAGGGGTGGCACTGAAGCTTTCTTT.

The gene calls are TRBV5-1 and TRBJ2-7; 7 bases agree with TRBD1. Germline V gene sequence: CDR1 SGHRS, CDR2 YFSETQ. Trimming removed 2 bases from V and 1 base from J; junction bases left unmatched: 6. There are 15 residues in the CDR3. Here the CDR3 reads CASSFLKGQSYEQYF. DNA for the CDR3: TGCGCCAGCAGCTTCTTAAAGGGACAGTCCTACGAGCAGTACTTC.

The rearrangement joins TRBV2 to TRBJ2-7; tentative D call: TRBD1 (6 bases). The V end was cut by 7 bases, the J end by 0 bases, with 13 bases between. Per the germline V gene, CDR1 is SNHLY and CDR2 is FYNNEI. The CDR3 length is 14 residues. This chain's CDR3 is CASIYRDISYEQYF. In DNA, the CDR3 is TGTGCCAGCATCTACCGGGACATCTCCTACGAGCAGTACTTC.

This chain links TRBV24-1 with TRBJ2-1, with 7 bases lining up with TRBD1. The trim removed 7 bases at V and 1 base at J, leaving 0 bases unmatched. There are 13 residues in the CDR3. Germline CDR1 and CDR2: KGHDR and SFDVKD. The CDR3 coding sequence is TGTGCCACCAGGGACAGGTCCTACAATGAGCAGTTCTTC. This codes for CATRDRSYNEQFF.

This clone was counted a single time. The V call is TRBV2, the J call TRBJ1-1, with 7 bases matching TRBD1. This CDR3 is 16 amino acids long. In germline, CDR1 is SNHLY, CDR2 FYNNEI. V was clipped by 6 bases and J by 1 base; unmatched bases: 11. CDR3 coding DNA: TGTGCCAGCAGGGACCCCAGGACAGGCCGGAACACTGAAGCTTTCTTT. Its translation is CASRDPRTGRNTEAFF.

V and J are TRBV6-1 and TRBJ1-6; 7 bases agree with TRBD1. The V and J ends lost 3 bases and 16 bases, in that order; junction bases with no gene match: 6. The CDR3 runs to 12 residues. CDR1 is MNHNS, CDR2 SASEGT, per germline. The CDR3 spells CASSDHGTALHF. DNA for the CDR3: TGTGCCAGCAGTGATCACGGGACAGCTCTCCACTTT.

The J gene is TRBJ1-1, the V gene TRBV28, with D uncertain. There are 15 residues in the CDR3. V lost 2 bases and J 0 bases, leaving 10 bases between the germline ends. Germline-derived CDR1 and CDR2 are MDHEN and SYDVKM. The CDR3 DNA is TGTGCCAGCAGTTTAGGAGGAGGCTTGAACACTGAAGCTTTCTTT. Its protein product is CASSLGGGLNTEAFF.

This chain joins TRBV29-1 and TRBJ1-6; no reliable D call. Trimming left V 5 bases short and J 3 bases short, with 8 bases between. Germline-derived CDR1 and CDR2 are SQVTM and ANQGSEA. The CDR3 runs 13 residues. The DNA of the CDR3 is TGCAGCGTTCAAGTAGACTATAATTCACCCCTCCACTTT. Translating it yields CSVQVDYNSPLHF.

This chain connects TRBV6-1 to TRBJ1-3; weak D call: TRBD1 (5 bases). The CDR3 runs to 14 residues. In germline, CDR1 is MNHNS, CDR2 SASEGT. Trimming left V 2 bases short and J 0 bases short, with 5 bases between. This chain's CDR3 is CASSEQGSGNTIYF. As DNA, the CDR3 is TGTGCCAGCAGTGAACAGGGCTCTGGAAACACCATATATTTT.

This chain links TRBV12-5 with TRBJ2-7; possibly TRBD1 for D (5 bases). V lost 1 base and J 2 bases, leaving 12 bases between the germline ends. This CDR3 is 15 amino acids long. Germline V gene sequence: CDR1 LGHNT, CDR2 FRNRAP. The CDR3 reads CASGLARAVTYEQYF. CDR3 sequence (DNA): TGTGCTAGTGGTTTGGCCAGGGCCGTGACCTACGAGCAGTACTTC. The entire variable domain, with the rest obtained from reference TRBV12-5 and TRBJ2-7, is as follows: DARVTQTPRHKVTEMGQEVTMRCQPILGHNTVFWYRQTMMQGLELLAYFRNRAPLDDSGMPKDRFSAEMPDATLATLKIQPSEPRDSAVYFCASGLARAVTYEQYFGPGTRLTVT.

The V and J genes are TRBV18 and TRBJ1-3; TRBD1 matches at 7 bases. The ends lost 4 bases at V and 0 bases at J; junction bases unmatched: 6. The CDR3 totals 16 residues. Germline V gene data show CDR1 as KGHSH and CDR2 as LQKENI. The CDR3 spells CASSRTGVLSGNTIYF. Here the CDR3 DNA reads TGTGCCAGCTCACGGACAGGAGTCCTCTCTGGAAACACCATATATTTT.

This clone was detected only once. CDR3 loop: CATSHRDRVSSPLHF. CDR3 DNA: TGTGCCACCAGCCACCGGGACAGGGTAAGCTCACCCCTCCACTTT. The chain has TRBV24-1 and TRBJ1-6; 9 positions match TRBD1. CDR1 is KGHDR, CDR2 SFDVKD, per germline. The CDR3 is made up of 15 amino acids. J lost 10 bases, V lost 7 bases, and 10 bases had no gene match.

V and J are TRBV5-1 and TRBJ2-7, with D possibly being TRBD2 (5 bases). Germline-derived CDR1 and CDR2 are SGHRS and YFSETQ. Trimming shortened V by 3 bases and J by 4 bases, and 11 bases separated the two germline ends. This CDR3 is built from 13 residues. This CDR3 reads CASSWESTYEQYF. The CDR3 nucleotides are TGCGCCAGCAGCTGGGAGTCGACGTACGAGCAGTACTTC.